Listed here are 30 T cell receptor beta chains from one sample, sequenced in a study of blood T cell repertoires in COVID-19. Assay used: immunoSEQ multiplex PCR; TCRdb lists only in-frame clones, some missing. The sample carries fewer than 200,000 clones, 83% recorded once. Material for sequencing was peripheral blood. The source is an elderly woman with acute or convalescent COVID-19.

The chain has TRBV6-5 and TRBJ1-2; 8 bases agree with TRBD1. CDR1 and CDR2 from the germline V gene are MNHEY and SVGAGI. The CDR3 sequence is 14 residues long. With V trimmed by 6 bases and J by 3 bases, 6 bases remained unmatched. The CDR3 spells CASRKQGEDYGYTF. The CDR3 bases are TGTGCCAGCAGGAAACAGGGGGAAGACTATGGCTACACCTTC.

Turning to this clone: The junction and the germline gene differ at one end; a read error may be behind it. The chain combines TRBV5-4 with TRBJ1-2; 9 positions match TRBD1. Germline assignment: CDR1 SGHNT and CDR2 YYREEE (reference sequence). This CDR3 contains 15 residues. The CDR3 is CASGLGDREFYGYTF. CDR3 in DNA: TGTGCCAGCGGCTTGGGGGACAGGGAATTCTATGGCTACACCTTC.

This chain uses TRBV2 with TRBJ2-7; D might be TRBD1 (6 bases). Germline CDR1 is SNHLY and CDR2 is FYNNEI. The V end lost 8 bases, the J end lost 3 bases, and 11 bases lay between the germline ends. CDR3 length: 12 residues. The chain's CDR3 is CASGATGYEQYF. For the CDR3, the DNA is TGTGCCAGCGGCGCGACAGGCTACGAGCAGTACTTC.

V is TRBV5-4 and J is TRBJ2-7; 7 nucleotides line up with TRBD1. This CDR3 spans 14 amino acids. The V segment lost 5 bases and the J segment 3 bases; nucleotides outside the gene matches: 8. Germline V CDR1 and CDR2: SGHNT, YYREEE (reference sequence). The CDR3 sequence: CASSKNRGFYEQYF. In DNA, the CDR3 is TGTGCCAGCAGTAAAAACAGGGGTTTCTACGAGCAGTACTTC.

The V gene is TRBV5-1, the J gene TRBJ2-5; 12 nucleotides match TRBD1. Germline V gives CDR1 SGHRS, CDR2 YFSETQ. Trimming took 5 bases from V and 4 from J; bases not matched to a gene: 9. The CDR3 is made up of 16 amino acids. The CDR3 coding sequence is TGCGCCAGCAGTTCTACCGGGACAGGGGGCGGAGAGACCCAGTACTTC. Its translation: CASSSTGTGGGETQYF.

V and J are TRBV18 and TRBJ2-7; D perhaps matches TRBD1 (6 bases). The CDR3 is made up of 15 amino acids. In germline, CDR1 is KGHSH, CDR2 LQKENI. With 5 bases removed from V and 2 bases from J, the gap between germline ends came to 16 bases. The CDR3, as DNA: TGTGCCAGCTCAGACCGGCGACAGGCGACCTACGAGCAGTACTTC. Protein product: CASSDRRQATYEQYF.

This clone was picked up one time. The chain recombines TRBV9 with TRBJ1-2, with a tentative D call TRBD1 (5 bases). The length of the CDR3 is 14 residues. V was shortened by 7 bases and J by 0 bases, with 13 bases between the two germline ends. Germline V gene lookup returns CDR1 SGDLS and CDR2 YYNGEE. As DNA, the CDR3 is TGTGCCAGCCGTCGCGGGGGGGCTAACTATGGCTACACCTTC. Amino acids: CASRRGGANYGYTF.

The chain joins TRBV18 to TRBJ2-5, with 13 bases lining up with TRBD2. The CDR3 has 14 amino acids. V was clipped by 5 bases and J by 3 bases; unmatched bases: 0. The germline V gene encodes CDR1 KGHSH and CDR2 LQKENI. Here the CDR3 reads CASSGLAGEETQYF. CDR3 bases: TGTGCCAGCTCAGGACTAGCGGGGGAAGAGACCCAGTACTTC.

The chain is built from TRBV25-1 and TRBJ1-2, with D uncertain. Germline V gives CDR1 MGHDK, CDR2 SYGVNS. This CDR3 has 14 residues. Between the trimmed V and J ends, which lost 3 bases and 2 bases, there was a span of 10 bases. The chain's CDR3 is CASSDTRKNYGYTF. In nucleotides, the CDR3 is TGTGCCAGCAGTGATACCAGGAAAAACTATGGCTACACCTTC.

The CDR3 is CASSNGLTGVSEQFF. Here the CDR3 DNA reads TGTGCCAGCAGCAACGGACTAACGGGAGTTAGTGAGCAGTTCTTC. The chain recombines TRBV14 with TRBJ2-1; D possibly corresponds to TRBD2 (6 bases). Germline V gene sequence: CDR1 SGHDN, CDR2 FVKESK. The CDR3 sequence is 15 residues long. The V gene lost 5 bases and the J gene lost 9 bases, with 20 bases spanning the gap.

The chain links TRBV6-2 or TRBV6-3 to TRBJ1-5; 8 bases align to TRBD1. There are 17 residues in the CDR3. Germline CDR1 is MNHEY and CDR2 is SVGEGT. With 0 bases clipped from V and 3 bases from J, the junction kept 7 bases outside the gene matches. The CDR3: CASSYSRGQAPNQPQHF. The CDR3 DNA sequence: TGTGCCAGCAGTTACTCGAGGGGACAGGCCCCCAATCAGCCCCAGCATTTT.

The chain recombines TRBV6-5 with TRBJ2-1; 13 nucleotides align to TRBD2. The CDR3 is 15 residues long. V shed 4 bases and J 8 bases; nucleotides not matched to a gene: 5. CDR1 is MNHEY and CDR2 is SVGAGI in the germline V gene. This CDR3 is CASSSGLAGVHEQFF. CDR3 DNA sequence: TGTGCCAGCAGTTCAGGACTAGCGGGAGTGCATGAGCAGTTCTTC.

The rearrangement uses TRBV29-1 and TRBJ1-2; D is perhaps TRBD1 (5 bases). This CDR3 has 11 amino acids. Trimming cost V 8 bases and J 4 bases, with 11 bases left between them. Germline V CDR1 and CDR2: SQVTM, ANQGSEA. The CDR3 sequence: CSSGTTYGYTF. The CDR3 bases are TGCAGCAGCGGGACCACCTATGGCTACACCTTC.

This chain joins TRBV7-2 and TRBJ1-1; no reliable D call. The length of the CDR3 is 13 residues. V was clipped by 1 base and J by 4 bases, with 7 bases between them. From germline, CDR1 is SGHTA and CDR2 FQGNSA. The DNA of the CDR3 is TGTGCCAGCAGCTTAGGACTGGCCACTGAAGCTTTCTTT. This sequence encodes CASSLGLATEAFF.

The CDR3 bases are TGTGCCAGCTCACCACGGAGCTCCTACAATGAGCAGTTCTTC. Translating gives CASSPRSSYNEQFF. V is TRBV18 and J is TRBJ2-1; D gene unclear. Trimming took 1 base from V and 0 from J, leaving 4 bases between them. Looked up from germline, CDR1 is KGHSH and CDR2 is LQKENI. This CDR3 has 14 residues.

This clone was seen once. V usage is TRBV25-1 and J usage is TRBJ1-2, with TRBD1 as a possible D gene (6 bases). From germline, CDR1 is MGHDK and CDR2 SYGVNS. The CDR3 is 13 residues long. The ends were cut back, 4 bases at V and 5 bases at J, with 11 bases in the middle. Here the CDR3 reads CASSAGTSYGYTF. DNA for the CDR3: TGTGCCAGCAGTGCCGGGACAAGTTATGGCTACACCTTC.

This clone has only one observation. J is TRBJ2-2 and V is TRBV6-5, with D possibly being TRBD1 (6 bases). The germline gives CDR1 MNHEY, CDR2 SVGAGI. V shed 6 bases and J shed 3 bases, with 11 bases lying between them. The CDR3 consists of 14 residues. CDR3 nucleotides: TGTGCCAGCAGGCGACAGGCCTACACCGGGGAGCTGTTTTTT. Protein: CASRRQAYTGELFF.

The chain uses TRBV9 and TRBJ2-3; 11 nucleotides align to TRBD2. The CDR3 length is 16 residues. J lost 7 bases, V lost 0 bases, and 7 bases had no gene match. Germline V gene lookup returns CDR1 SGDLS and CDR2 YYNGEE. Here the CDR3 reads CASSVGAATSGNTQYF. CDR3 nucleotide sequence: TGTGCCAGCAGCGTAGGGGCGGCGACTAGCGGGAATACGCAGTATTTT.

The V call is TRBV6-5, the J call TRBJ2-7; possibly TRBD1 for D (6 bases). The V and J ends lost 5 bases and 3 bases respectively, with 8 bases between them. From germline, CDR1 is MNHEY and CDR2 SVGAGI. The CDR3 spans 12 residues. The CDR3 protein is CASSKTGYEQYF. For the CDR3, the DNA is TGTGCCAGCAGTAAGACAGGCTACGAGCAGTACTTC.

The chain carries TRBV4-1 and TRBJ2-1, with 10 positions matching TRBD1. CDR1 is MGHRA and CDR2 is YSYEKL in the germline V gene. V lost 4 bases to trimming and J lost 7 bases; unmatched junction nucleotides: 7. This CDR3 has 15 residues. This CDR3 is CASSLRDRGLNEQFF. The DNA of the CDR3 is TGCGCCAGCAGCCTCCGGGACAGGGGCTTAAATGAGCAGTTCTTC.

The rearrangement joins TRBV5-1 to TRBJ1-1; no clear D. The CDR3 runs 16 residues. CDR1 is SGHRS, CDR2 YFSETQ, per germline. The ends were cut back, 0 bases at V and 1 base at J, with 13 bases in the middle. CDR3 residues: CASSLVGGLGNTEAFF. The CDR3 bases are TGCGCCAGCAGCTTGGTGGGCGGGTTAGGGAACACTGAAGCTTTCTTT.

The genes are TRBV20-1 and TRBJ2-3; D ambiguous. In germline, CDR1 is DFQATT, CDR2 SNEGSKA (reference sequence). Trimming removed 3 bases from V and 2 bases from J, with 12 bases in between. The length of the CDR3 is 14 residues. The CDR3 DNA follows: TGCAGTGCTAGTCGTCGAGGAACCACAGATACGCAGTATTTT. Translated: CSASRRGTTDTQYF.

CDR3: CASSPTGTGAITEAFF. As DNA, the CDR3 is TGCGCCAGCAGCCCGACCGGGACAGGGGCAATCACTGAAGCTTTCTTT. V is TRBV4-1 and J is TRBJ1-1; 10 bases agree with TRBD1. V trimming: 4 bases; J trimming: 4 bases; junction bases outside the gene matches: 9. Germline V gene data show CDR1 as MGHRA and CDR2 as YSYEKL. CDR3 length equals 16 residues.

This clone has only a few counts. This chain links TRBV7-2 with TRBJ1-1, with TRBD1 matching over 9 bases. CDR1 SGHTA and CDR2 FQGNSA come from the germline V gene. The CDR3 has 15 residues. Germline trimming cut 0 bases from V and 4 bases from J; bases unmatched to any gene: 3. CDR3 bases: TGTGCCAGCAGCTTAGCGACAGGGGGAGTCACTGAAGCTTTCTTT. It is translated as CASSLATGGVTEAFF.

This CDR3 reads CASSLDPLGIRDGYTF. The CDR3 nucleotides read TGTGCCAGCAGCTTGGATCCACTCGGAATCAGGGATGGCTACACCTTC. The chain couples TRBV5-4 to TRBJ1-2, with a weak D call TRBD1 (5 bases). CDR1 is SGHNT, CDR2 YYREEE, per germline (reference sequence). The CDR3 loop spans 16 amino acids. The germline V and J ends were trimmed by 0 bases and 6 bases, with 18 bases remaining between them.

This CDR3 is CASSLYTLGPYEQYF. CDR3 in DNA: TGTGCCAGCAGCTTATACACCTTGGGGCCCTACGAGCAGTACTTC. This chain links TRBV13 with TRBJ2-7; D is perhaps TRBD1 (5 bases). Trimming shortened V by 2 bases and J by 2 bases, and 13 bases separated the two germline ends. Per germline, CDR1 PRHDT and CDR2 FYEKMQ (reference sequence). This CDR3 contains 15 residues. Filled out from reference TRBV13 and TRBJ2-7, the complete variable domain reads AAGVIQSPRHLIKEKRETATLKCYPIPRHDTVYWYQQGPGQDPQFLISFYEKMQSDKGSIPDRFSAQQFSDYHSELNMSSLELGDSALYFCASSLYTLGPYEQYFGPGTRLTVT.

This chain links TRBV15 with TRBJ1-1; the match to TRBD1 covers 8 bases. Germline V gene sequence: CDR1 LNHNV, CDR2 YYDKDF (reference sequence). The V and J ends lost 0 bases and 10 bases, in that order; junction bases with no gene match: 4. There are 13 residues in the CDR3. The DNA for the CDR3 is TGTGCCACCAGCAGAGATTTTACAGGGGGAGCTTTCTTT. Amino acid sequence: CATSRDFTGGAFF.

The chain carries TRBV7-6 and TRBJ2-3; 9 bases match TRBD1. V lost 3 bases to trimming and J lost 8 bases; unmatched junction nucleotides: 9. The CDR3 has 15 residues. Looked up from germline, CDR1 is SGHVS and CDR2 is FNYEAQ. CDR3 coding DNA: TGTGCCAGCAGCTTCGACGGGACAGGGAAGCGTACGCAGTATTTT. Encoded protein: CASSFDGTGKRTQYF.

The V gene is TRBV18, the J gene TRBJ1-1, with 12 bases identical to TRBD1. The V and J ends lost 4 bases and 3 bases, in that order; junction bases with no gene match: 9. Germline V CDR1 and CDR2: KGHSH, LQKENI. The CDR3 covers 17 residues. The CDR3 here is CASSLIGTGGRDTEAFF. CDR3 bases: TGTGCCAGCTCACTTATCGGGACAGGGGGCCGGGACACTGAAGCTTTCTTT.

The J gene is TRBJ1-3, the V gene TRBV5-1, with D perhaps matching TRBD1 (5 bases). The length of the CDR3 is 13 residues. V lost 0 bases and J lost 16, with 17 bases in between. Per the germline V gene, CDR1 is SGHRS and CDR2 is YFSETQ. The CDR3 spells CASSLAPAERGYF. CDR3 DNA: TGCGCCAGCAGCTTGGCTCCGGCAGAACGGGGGTATTTT.